The T cell receptor beta chain under discussion was sequenced for a study of PD-1 blockade in classical Hodgkin lymphoma. Sample time point: cycle 4 day 1 (C4D1), after more than 5 weeks of nivolumab. Brentuximab vedotin exposure varied among the patients, all of whom had relapsed after autologous stem cell transplantation. This clone has just one count. Its antigen is as yet unknown. General study points: Baseline diversity in complete responders resembled that of newly diagnosed patients. Reports described newly diagnosed patients as having lower baseline TCR diversity than healthy donors. Some patients started nivolumab under 1 year after ASCT, and they were excluded.

TCRdb's table, derived via immunoSEQ multiplex PCR, lists solely in-frame clones and lacks some. The sample lists approximately 96,000 clones; about 93% were seen once. Per germline, CDR1 MDHEN and CDR2 SYDVKM. The CDR3 covers 13 residues. V was clipped by 7 bases and J by 4 bases, with 12 bases between them. Sequences were derived from peripheral blood mononuclear cells (PBMCs), sampled before the fourth cycle of nivolumab. This receptor was identified in a human donor with classical Hodgkin lymphoma. This sequence joins TRBV28 and TRBJ2-3; weak D call: TRBD1 (5 bases). In DNA, the CDR3 is TGTGCCAGCATCCCCGCAGGGTCAGATACGCAGTATTTT. As protein: CASIPAGSDTQYF.